Listed below are T cell receptor beta chains from one sample, sequenced in a study of vaccination and CD4 T cells after COVID-19. TCRdb independently ran MiXCR on the PCR reads; one entry per CDR3 protein. The sample yields about 26,000 distinct CDR3 sequences, about 41% seen once. These TCRs are of unknown antigen specificity. Input material: CD4+ T cells from blood, cultured in vitro. The source is a human donor who had recovered from COVID-19. Each CDR3 is given with its conserved first and last residue. Part of the rows lack a size; the others show once, few, many or a class for expanded clones.

>TRBV2|NA
CAISRQDLANTGELFF
>TRBV27|NA
CASSLNGDPNTEAFF
>TRBV7-7|NA
CASSPAGTKETQYF
>TRBV27|NA
CASSKGPSGGSYEQYF
>TRBV6-5|NA
CASSSTGVQPQHF
>TRBV29-1|NA
CSVVGFSTEAFF
>TRBV18|few
CASSPGTRLYNSPLHF
>TRBV4-3|few
CASSQDWGGGQVGTDTQYF
>TRBV20-1|few
CSARATLAGKSETQYF
>TRBV6-1|NA
CASIKDSRRRTGFYEQYF
>TRBV21-1|NA
CASSKTANSNQPQHF
>TRBV2|NA
CASRQGRDYTQYF
>TRBV6-1|few
CASSEDLKLADGLYYEQYF
>TRBV15|few
CATSRGGALNTGELFF
>TRBV20-1|NA
CSARGWVNTGELFF
>TRBV28|NA
CASSLAGTGGSYEQYF
>TRBV29-1|NA
CSVIRQGTDTQYF
>TRBV19|NA
CASSIEGGKDTEAFF
>TRBV20-1|NA
CSARDSGYGYTF
>TRBV12-3/TRBV12-4|NA
CASSEQVYGYTF
>TRBV25-1|NA
CASSAGGAGDQPQHF
>TRBV5-1|NA
CASSFGPGQGAKEQYF
>TRBV19|NA
CASSFEVTYTGANVLTF
>TRBV11-2|few
CASSLRGVLEQYF
>TRBV20-1|NA
CSARGGLTPARIAKNIQYF
>TRBV6-5|few
CASSYGGTNTGELFF
>TRBV20-1|NA
CSARENRNTGELFF
>TRBV2|few
CASSIYKSNSPLHF
>TRBV5-4|NA
CASSLVEGELFF
>TRBV5-1|NA
CASSLRLAGQNTGELFF
>TRBV2|NA
CASSELGTDTQYF
>TRBV19|NA
CASSPRARGLAYEQYF
>TRBV6-2/TRBV6-3|once
CASRFFTGGESNQPQHF
>TRBV2|few
CASSPLTGLNTGELFF
>TRBV25-1|few
CASSEVVSYNEQFF
>TRBV28|NA
CASSSSPGRREQYF